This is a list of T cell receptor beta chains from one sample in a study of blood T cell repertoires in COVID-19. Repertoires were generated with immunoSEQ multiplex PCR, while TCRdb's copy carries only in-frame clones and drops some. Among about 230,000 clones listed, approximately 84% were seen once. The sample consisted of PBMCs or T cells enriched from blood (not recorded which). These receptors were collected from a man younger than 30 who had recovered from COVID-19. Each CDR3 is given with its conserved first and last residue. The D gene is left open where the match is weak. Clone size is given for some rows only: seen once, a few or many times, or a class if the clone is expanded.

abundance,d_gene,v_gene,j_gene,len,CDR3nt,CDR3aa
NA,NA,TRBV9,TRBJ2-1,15,TGTGCCAGCAGCGCCACTCTAGGGGCGGAGGGTGAGCAGTTCTTC,CASSATLGAEGEQFF
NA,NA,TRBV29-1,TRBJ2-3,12,TGCAGCGCCGAAACCCCGGGGGATACGCAGTATTTT,CSAETPGDTQYF
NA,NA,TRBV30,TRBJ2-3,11,TGTGCCTGGAGTGTACGGTATACGCAGTATTTT,CAWSVRYTQYF
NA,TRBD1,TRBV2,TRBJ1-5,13,TGTGCCAGCTGCCGACAGGGGGCTCAGCCCCAGCATTTT,CASCRQGAQPQHF
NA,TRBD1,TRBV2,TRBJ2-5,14,TGTGCCAGCGTTGCCGGGACAGCAGAAGAGACCCAGTACTTC,CASVAGTAEETQYF
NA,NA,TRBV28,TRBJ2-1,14,TGTGCCAGTACGGAGCGGACGGAATACAATGAGCAGTTCTTC,CASTERTEYNEQFF
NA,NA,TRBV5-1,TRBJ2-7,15,TGCGCCAGCAGCTTGGGCCCCGTGGGGCCCTACGAGCAGTACTTC,CASSLGPVGPYEQYF
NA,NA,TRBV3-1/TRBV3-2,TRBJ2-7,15,TGTGCCAGCAGCCAAGACAGATATCCGACCTACGAGCAGTACTTC,CASSQDRYPTYEQYF
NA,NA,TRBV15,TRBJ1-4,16,TGTGCCACCAGCAGAGATGGAGGGGCGGGTAATGAAAAACTGTTTTTT,CATSRDGGAGNEKLFF
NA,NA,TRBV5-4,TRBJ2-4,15,TGTGCCAGCAGCCCCGACTCCGTAGCCAAAAACATTCAGTACTTC,CASSPDSVAKNIQYF
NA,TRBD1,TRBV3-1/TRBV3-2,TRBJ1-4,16,TGTGCCAGCAGCCAACCTGACAGGGACGGGGATGAAAAACTGTTTTTT,CASSQPDRDGDEKLFF
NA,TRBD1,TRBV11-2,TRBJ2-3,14,TGTGCCAGCAGCCCGGACAGGAGCACAGATACGCAGTATTTT,CASSPDRSTDTQYF
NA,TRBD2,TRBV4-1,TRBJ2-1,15,TGCGCCAGCAGTAGAGCGGGGGAAAACTACAATGAGCAGTTCTTC,CASSRAGENYNEQFF
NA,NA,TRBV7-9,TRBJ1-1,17,TGTGCCAGCAGCTTAGGTCGTCCAGGCCGCTTGATCACTGAAGCTTTCTTT,CASSLGRPGRLITEAFF
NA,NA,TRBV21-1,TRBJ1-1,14,TGTGCCAGCTCCGAGGCGGGGGGTCTATCTGAAGCTTTCTTT,CASSEAGGLSEAFF
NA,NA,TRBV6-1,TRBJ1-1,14,TGTGCCAGCAGTGAATACACAGCCAACACTGAAGCTTTCTTT,CASSEYTANTEAFF
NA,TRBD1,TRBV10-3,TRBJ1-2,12,TGTGCCATCAGTGGCAGACAGGGCAACTACACCTTC,CAISGRQGNYTF
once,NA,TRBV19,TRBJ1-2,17,TGTGCCAGTAGTATTTGGAGTGGTCTGGGGGCCCGGGATGGCTACACCTTC,CASSIWSGLGARDGYTF
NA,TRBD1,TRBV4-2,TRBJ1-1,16,TGTGCCAGCAGCCAAGCAGGGGGAATTGTGGACACTGAAGCTTTCTTT,CASSQAGGIVDTEAFF
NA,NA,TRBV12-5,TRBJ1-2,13,TGTGCTAGTGGTCCTCGCGGGCTCTATGGCTACACCTTC,CASGPRGLYGYTF
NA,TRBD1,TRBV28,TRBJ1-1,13,TGTGCCAGCGACCAAGGGGGCCCTGGGGGAGCTTTCTTT,CASDQGGPGGAFF
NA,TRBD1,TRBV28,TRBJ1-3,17,TGTGCCAGCAGTTCGTCAAACAGGGGGCTTAGAGGAAACACCATATATTTT,CASSSSNRGLRGNTIYF
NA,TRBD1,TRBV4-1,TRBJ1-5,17,TGCGCCAGCAGCGCCCGGGACAGTAGATATAGCAATCAGCCCCAGCATTTT,CASSARDSRYSNQPQHF
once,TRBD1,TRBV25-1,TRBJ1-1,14,TGTGCCAGCAGTGCCCCGTCCAGGGGGGACCGAGCTTTCTTT,CASSAPSRGDRAFF
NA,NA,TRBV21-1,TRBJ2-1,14,TGTGCCAGCAGCATTTGGACAGAATACAATGAGCAGTTCTTC,CASSIWTEYNEQFF
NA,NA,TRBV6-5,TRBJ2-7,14,TGTGCCAGCAGTAGGGGCAGGGCGAGCAACGAGCAGTACTTC,CASSRGRASNEQYF
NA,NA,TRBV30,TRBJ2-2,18,TGTGCCTGGAGAGGTCGCGCGGGGTCCACTGTTGGGACCGGGGAGCTGTTTTTT,CAWRGRAGSTVGTGELFF
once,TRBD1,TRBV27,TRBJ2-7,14,TGTGCCAGCCGGAGGGGACAGGGGGCTTACGAGCAGTACTTC,CASRRGQGAYEQYF
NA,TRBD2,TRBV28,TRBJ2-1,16,TGTGCCAGCACCCCAGGAGGGTTAACTAGCGGGCCCTCGGGGTTCTTC,CASTPGGLTSGPSGFF
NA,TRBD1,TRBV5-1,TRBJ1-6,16,TGCGCCAGCAGCTTGGGACAGGGGGCTGGGAATTCACCCCTCCACTTT,CASSLGQGAGNSPLHF
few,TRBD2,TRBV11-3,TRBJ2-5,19,TGTGCCAGCAGCCAGAGTGGATTAGGGACTAGCGGGGATCAAGAGACCCAGTACTTC,CASSQSGLGTSGDQETQYF
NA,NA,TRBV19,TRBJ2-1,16,TGTGCCAGTAGTATAGATGTGCGGCGCTCCTACAATGAGCAGTTCTTC,CASSIDVRRSYNEQFF
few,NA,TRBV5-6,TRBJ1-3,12,TGTGCCAGCAGCTTGGCCCGGAACACCATATATTTT,CASSLARNTIYF
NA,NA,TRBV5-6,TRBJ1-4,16,TGTGCCAGCAGCTTGATCGCCGGGAGGCTGAATGAAAAACTGTTTTTT,CASSLIAGRLNEKLFF
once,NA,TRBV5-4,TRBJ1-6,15,TGTGCCAGCAGCTTGAAGGGGTCCTATAATTCACCCCTCCACTTT,CASSLKGSYNSPLHF
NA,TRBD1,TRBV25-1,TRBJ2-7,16,TGTGCCAGCAGTGAATCGGGAGGACAGGGGCAAAACGAGCAGTACTTC,CASSESGGQGQNEQYF
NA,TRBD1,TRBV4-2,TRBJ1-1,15,TGTGCCAGCAGCCCGTGGACAGGGGGAAGCACTGAAGCTTTCTTT,CASSPWTGGSTEAFF
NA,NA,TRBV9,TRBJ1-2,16,TGTGCCAGCAGCGTAGCCCCGGGATACGGCTACTATGGCTACACCTTC,CASSVAPGYGYYGYTF
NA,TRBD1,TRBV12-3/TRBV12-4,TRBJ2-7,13,TGTGCCAGCAGCACAGACAGGGGCTACGAGCAGTACTTC,CASSTDRGYEQYF
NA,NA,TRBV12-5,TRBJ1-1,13,TGTGCTAGTGGCGAGGACACTCTCACTGAAGCTTTCTTT,CASGEDTLTEAFF
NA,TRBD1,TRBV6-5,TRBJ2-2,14,TGTGCCAGCGAGACAGGGGCTCACACCGGGGAGCTGTTTTTT,CASETGAHTGELFF
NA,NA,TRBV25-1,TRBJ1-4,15,TGTGCCAGCAGCCCAATGGGCACCCTGGATGAAAAACTGTTTTTT,CASSPMGTLDEKLFF
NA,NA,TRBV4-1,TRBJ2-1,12,TGCGCCAGCAGCCCAAAGGGGGTCGATCGTGTCTTC,CASSPKGVDRVF
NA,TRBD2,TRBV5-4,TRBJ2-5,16,TGTGCCAGCAGGGTGACTAGCGGGAGTGGGCAAGAGACCCAGTACTTC,CASRVTSGSGQETQYF
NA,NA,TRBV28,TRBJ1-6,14,TGTGCCAGCAGTCGGCGGGGGTATAATTCACCCCTCCACTTT,CASSRRGYNSPLHF
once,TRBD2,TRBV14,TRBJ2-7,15,TGTGCCAGCAGCCAAGTAGCGGGACAATCCTACGAGCAGTACTTC,CASSQVAGQSYEQYF
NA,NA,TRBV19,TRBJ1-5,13,TGTGCCAGTAGTATAGCAGGGTATCAGCCCCAGCATTTT,CASSIAGYQPQHF